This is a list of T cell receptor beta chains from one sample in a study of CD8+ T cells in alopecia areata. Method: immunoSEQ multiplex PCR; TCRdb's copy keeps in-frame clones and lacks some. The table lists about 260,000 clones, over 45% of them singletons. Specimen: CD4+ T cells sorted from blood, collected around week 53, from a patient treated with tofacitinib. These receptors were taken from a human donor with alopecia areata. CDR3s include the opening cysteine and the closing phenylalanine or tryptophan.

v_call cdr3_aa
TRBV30 CAWAGTSRTGELFF
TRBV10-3 CAIMASGGGNEQFF
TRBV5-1 CASSKLFTSGETQYF
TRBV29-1 CSVDRGQETQYF
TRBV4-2 CASSQGDSPDTQYF
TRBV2 CASSYGQFSGANVLTF
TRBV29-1 CSFRGDTDTQYF
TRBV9 CASSTLGTGYEQYF
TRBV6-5 CASKWQQGANVLTF
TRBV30 CAWSVQGNTEAFF
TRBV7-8 CASRAGGSYNEQFF
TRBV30 CAWRRSAGERTRFTRWLHF
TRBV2 CASNEDREAGYGYTF
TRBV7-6 CASSLSPGGATTEQYF
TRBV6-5 CASSTNRSGKEKLFF
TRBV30 CAWGNSQETQYF
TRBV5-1 CASSLDINQPQHF
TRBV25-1 CASSDHGQGWGTEAFF
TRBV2 CASRRGLWVGQNNSPLHF
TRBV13 CASSTPTGADTQYF
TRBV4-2 CASSQTGFSYEQYF
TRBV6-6 CASSSSAGGTNQPQHF
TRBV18 CASSPLSNTEAFF
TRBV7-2 CASSTYRGSPEAFF
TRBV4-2 CASSQYQELSGYTF
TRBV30 CAWDQQGRTEAFF
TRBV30 CAWSTTGQGAKGTQYF
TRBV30 CAWRFGTGDEAFF